One and the same sample provided the 18 T cell receptor beta chains below, sequenced in a study of T cells after yellow fever vaccination. TCRdb used MiXCR to reprocess the 5' RACE reads, holding one entry per CDR3 protein. The table lists hundreds of thousands of distinct CDR3 sequences, about 13% of them singletons, with about 14% in the top ten. Sequencing was performed on PBMCs, taken on the day of the yellow fever booster vaccination. These receptors were obtained from a man younger than 45 who received the YFV17D yellow fever vaccine.

This clonotype was seen more than once but under ten times. V usage is TRBV7-9 and J usage is TRBJ2-7; 11 bases align to TRBD2. V lost 5 bases, J lost 6 bases, and 9 bases stayed unmatched. From germline, CDR1 is SEHNR and CDR2 FQNEAQ (reference sequence). The CDR3 loop spans 15 amino acids. This CDR3 is CASSLTSGKESEQYF. CDR3 bases: TGTGCCAGCAGCCTGACTAGCGGGAAGGAATCCGAGCAGTACTTC.

The chain employs TRBV6-2 or TRBV6-3 and TRBJ1-6; D gene ambiguous. Trimming took 4 bases from V and 7 from J, leaving 11 bases between them. Germline values: CDR1 MNHEY, CDR2 SVGEGT. There are 14 residues in the CDR3. The CDR3 DNA sequence: TGTGCCAGCAGTTTTTCGATCGACAATTCACCCCTCCACTTT. This translates into CASSFSIDNSPLHF.

The genes are TRBV20-1 and TRBJ2-1; 11 bases are a match to TRBD2. This CDR3 has 19 amino acids. Trimming at V came to 3 bases and at J to 6 bases, leaving 19 bases not matched to a gene. From germline, CDR1 is DFQATT and CDR2 SNEGSKA (reference sequence). The CDR3 loop reads CSARDSTSGILERGNEQFF. As DNA, the CDR3 is TGCAGTGCTAGGGACTCGACTAGCGGGATATTAGAGCGGGGCAATGAGCAGTTCTTC.

The rearrangement links TRBV11-2 to TRBJ2-1; TRBD1 agrees at 9 bases. This CDR3 region has 18 residues. CDR1 SGHAT and CDR2 FQNNGV come from the germline V gene. Germline trimming cut 0 bases from V and 4 bases from J; bases unmatched to any gene: 10. The CDR3 nucleotides are TGTGCCAGCAGCTTAGATGTCCCGGACAGGGGCCTATACAATGAGCAGTTCTTC. It is translated as CASSLDVPDRGLYNEQFF.

This clonotype has only a few counts. The chain has TRBV20-1 and TRBJ2-2, with 12 bases lining up with TRBD2. Unmatched junction bases numbered 0, after V lost 7 bases and J lost 3 bases. CDR1 and CDR2 from the germline V gene are DFQATT and SNEGSKA (reference sequence). There are 13 residues in the CDR3. The CDR3 protein is CSGLAGDTGELFF. The CDR3 DNA reads TGCAGTGGACTAGCGGGGGACACCGGGGAGCTGTTTTTT.

The chain has TRBV4-3 and TRBJ2-1; 10 bases are shared with TRBD2. Looked up from germline, CDR1 is LGHNA and CDR2 is YSLEER. Germline trimming cut 0 bases from V and 8 bases from J; bases unmatched to any gene: 7. The CDR3 length is 16 residues. This chain's CDR3 is CASSQERTSGLHEQFF. CDR3 DNA: TGCGCCAGCAGCCAAGAAAGGACTAGCGGATTACATGAGCAGTTCTTC.

This clonotype occurred a few times. The rearrangement uses TRBV1 and TRBJ2-3. TRBV1 is marked as a pseudogene. The CDR3 has 10 residues. CDR3 amino acids: CTSAHHTQYF. CDR3 bases: TGCACCAGCGCCCACCATACGCAGTATTTT.

This clonotype appeared a few times. The chain recombines TRBV10-2 with TRBJ2-5; 9 bases align to TRBD2. Per germline, CDR1 WSHSY and CDR2 SAAADI. CDR3 length: 17 amino acids. Trimming removed 0 bases from V and 2 bases from J; junction bases left unmatched: 7. The CDR3 DNA sequence: TGCGCCAGCAGTGAGTCGTTGGGGCTAGCGGGACAAGAGACCCAGTACTTC. This translates into CASSESLGLAGQETQYF.

The chain carries TRBV19 and TRBJ2-5, with TRBD2 matching over 9 bases. Germline V gene sequence: CDR1 LNHDA, CDR2 SQIVND (reference sequence). Unmatched junction bases numbered 6, after V lost 4 bases and J lost 0 bases. The CDR3 covers 16 residues. Written as DNA, the CDR3 is TGTGCCAGTAGTACCGGCGGGAGGGACTACCAAGAGACCCAGTACTTC. This encodes CASSTGGRDYQETQYF.

Only a few counts were recorded for this clonotype. The rearrangement joins TRBV4-3 to TRBJ2-3, with 9 bases aligning to TRBD2. Germline V CDR1 and CDR2: LGHNA, YSLEER. CDR3 length: 16 residues. After removal of 4 bases from V and 5 bases from J, the junction contained 10 bases not matched to a gene. The CDR3 coding sequence is TGCGCCAGCAGCCGCCTGATTAGCGGGGGAGGAGATACGCAGTATTTT. This translates into CASSRLISGGGDTQYF.

The rearrangement uses TRBV11-2 and TRBJ2-1; perhaps TRBD1 as D (6 bases). The CDR3 is 18 residues long. With 8 bases removed from V and 0 bases from J, the gap between germline ends came to 23 bases. CDR1 is SGHAT and CDR2 is FQNNGV in the germline V gene. The CDR3 spells CASLGNKQGVGSYNEQFF. The CDR3 region has the DNA TGTGCCAGCCTGGGGAACAAACAGGGAGTAGGCTCCTACAATGAGCAGTTCTTC.

This clonotype was observed a few times. The rearrangement joins TRBV7-6 to TRBJ2-2, with 10 bases identical to TRBD2. The germline CDR1 and CDR2 sequences are SGHVS and FNYEAQ. V was clipped by 1 base and J by 5 bases; unmatched bases: 10. The CDR3 totals 18 residues. CDR3 DNA sequence: TGTGCCAGCAGCTTAGATTCTAGCGGGAGCCGAAGGACCGGGGAGCTGTTTTTT. Protein: CASSLDSSGSRRTGELFF.

This clonotype was seen more than once but under ten times. The V gene is TRBV12-3 or TRBV12-4, the J gene TRBJ2-1; TRBD1 matches 8 bases. This CDR3 is 12 amino acids long. V shed 6 bases and J 10 bases; nucleotides not matched to a gene: 5. The CDR3 sequence is CASRPGGGEQFF. The CDR3 DNA follows: TGTGCCAGCAGACCAGGGGGCGGAGAGCAGTTCTTC.

This clonotype was found a few times. V gene TRBV21-1 combines with J gene TRBJ2-1; TRBD2 was called by the table and not checked on the DNA. TRBV21-1 represents a pseudogene. This CDR3 contains 16 residues. The CDR3 loop is CASSTRTSGRDNEQFF. In DNA, the CDR3 is TGTGCCAGCAGCACACGGACTAGCGGGAGAGACAATGAGCAGTTCTTC.

This rearrangement joins TRBV6-2 or TRBV6-3 to TRBJ1-5; D is unresolved. The ends were cut back, 5 bases at V and 2 bases at J, with 7 bases in the middle. Germline V gene lookup returns CDR1 MNHEY and CDR2 SVGEGT. CDR3 size: 13 residues. CDR3 in DNA: TGTGCCAGCAGTCTCTATGGCAATCAGCCCCAGCATTTT. It is translated as CASSLYGNQPQHF.

The chain joins TRBV18 to TRBJ1-1, with 7 bases lining up with TRBD1. Per the germline V gene, CDR1 is KGHSH and CDR2 is LQKENI. J lost 0 bases, V lost 4 bases, and 5 bases had no gene match. The CDR3 is 15 amino acids. The CDR3 DNA reads TGTGCCAGCTCACTGGGACAGTCACTGAACACTGAAGCTTTCTTT. It is translated as CASSLGQSLNTEAFF. Combining the CDR3 with reference TRBV18 and TRBJ1-1 gives the whole variable domain NAGVMQNPRHLVRRRGQEARLRCSPMKGHSHVYWYRQLPEEGLKFMVYLQKENIIDESGMPKERFSAEFPKEGPSILRIQQVVRGDSAAYFCASSLGQSLNTEAFFGQGTRLTVV.

This clonotype was picked up a small number of times. The chain couples TRBV7-2 to TRBJ2-3; D gene unclear. The CDR3 spans 15 residues. Germline V gene data show CDR1 as SGHTA and CDR2 as FQGNSA. V lost 3 bases, J lost 2 bases, and 12 bases lay in between. CDR3 loop: CASSFPGTLTDTQYF. DNA for the CDR3: TGTGCCAGCAGCTTCCCCGGCACGCTCACAGATACGCAGTATTTT.

This clonotype was detected only a few times. This sequence joins TRBV11-2 and TRBJ1-2; D not certain. This CDR3 spans 13 amino acids. The germline V gene has CDR1 SGHAT and CDR2 FQNNGV. The V end lost 3 bases, the J end lost 4 bases, and 9 bases lay between the germline ends. CDR3 DNA sequence: TGTGCCAGCAGCTTCCCTATGGGCTATGGCTACACCTTC. Residues: CASSFPMGYGYTF.